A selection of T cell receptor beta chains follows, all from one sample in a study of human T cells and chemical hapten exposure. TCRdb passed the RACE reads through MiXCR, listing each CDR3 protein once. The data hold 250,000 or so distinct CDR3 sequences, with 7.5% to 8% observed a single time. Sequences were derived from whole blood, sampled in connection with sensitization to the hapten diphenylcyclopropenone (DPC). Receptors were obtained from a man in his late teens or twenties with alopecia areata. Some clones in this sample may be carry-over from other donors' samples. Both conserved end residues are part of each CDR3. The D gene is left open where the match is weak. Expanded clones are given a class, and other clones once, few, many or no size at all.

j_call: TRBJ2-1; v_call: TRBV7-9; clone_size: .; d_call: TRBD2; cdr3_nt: TGTGCCAGCAGCTCACCACTAGCGGGAGGGCCCTATGAGCAGTTCTTC; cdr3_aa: CASSSPLAGGPYEQFF
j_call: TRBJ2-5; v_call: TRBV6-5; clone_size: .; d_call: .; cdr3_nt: TGTGCCAGCGGCCCTTTTGGCGAGGAGACCCAGTACTTC; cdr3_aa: CASGPFGEETQYF
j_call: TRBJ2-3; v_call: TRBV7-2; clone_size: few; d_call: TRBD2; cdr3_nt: TGTGCCAGCAGCTTAGACGGGAGGACAGATACGCAGTATTTT; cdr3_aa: CASSLDGRTDTQYF
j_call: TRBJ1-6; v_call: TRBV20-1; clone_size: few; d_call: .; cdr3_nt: TGCAGTGCTAGTCAGGAGATGTATAATTCACCCCTCCACTTT; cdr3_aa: CSASQEMYNSPLHF
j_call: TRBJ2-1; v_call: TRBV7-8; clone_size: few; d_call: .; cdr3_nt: TGTGCCAGCAGCTTGACAGCAGGCCTCTCCTACAATGAGCAGTTCTTC; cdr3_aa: CASSLTAGLSYNEQFF
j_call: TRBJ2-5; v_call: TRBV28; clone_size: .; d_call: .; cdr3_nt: TGTGCCAGCAGCAACGATGGTGAAATAAGCAAAGAGACCCAGTACTTC; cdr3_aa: CASSNDGEISKETQYF
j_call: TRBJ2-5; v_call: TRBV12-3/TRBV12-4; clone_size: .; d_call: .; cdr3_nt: TGTGCCAGCAGTTTATATCGGCAAGAGACCCAGTACTTC; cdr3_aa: CASSLYRQETQYF
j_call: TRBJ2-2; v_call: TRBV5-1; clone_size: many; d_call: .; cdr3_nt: TGCGCCAGCAGGGCGGGGCTAGCGAACACCGGGGAGCTGTTTTTT; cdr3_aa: CASRAGLANTGELFF
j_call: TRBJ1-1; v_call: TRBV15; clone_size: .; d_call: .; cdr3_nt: TGTGCCACCAGCAGGGACCAGGGACACCAGAACACTGAAGCTTTCTTT; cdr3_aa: CATSRDQGHQNTEAFF
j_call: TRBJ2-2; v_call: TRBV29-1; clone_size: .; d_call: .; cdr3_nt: TGCAGCGCACTAGCTCGAGGGGAGCTGTTTTTT; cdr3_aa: CSALARGELFF
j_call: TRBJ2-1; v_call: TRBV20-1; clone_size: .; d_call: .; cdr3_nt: TGCAGTGCTAGAGACCTTCTACAGGGACTCAATGAGCAGTTCTTC; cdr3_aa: CSARDLLQGLNEQFF
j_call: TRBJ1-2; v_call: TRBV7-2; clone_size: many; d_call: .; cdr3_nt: TGTGCCAGCAGCTTAGGGGAGGGGGAAAATGGCTACACCTTC; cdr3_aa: CASSLGEGENGYTF
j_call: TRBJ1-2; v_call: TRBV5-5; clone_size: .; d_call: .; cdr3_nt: TGTGCCAGCAGCGTCGGACTTGCCTATGGCTACACCTTC; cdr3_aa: CASSVGLAYGYTF
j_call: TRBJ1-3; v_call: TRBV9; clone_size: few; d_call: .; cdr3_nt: TGTGCCAGCAGCGCGGGGTCCGCCTCTGGAAACACCATATATTTT; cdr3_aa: CASSAGSASGNTIYF
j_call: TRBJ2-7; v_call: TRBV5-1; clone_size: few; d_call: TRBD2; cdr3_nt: TGCGCCAGCAGGGCACTAGCGGGGGACAACGAGCAGTACTTC; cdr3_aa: CASRALAGDNEQYF
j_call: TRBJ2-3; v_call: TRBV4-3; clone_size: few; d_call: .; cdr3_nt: TGCGCCAGCAGCCAAAGGTCCAGGGCAGATACGCAGTATTTT; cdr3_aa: CASSQRSRADTQYF
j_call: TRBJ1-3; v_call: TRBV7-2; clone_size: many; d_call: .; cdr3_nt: TGTGCCAGCAGCTTAGGAGCGGGAGACGGAAACACCATATATTTT; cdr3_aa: CASSLGAGDGNTIYF
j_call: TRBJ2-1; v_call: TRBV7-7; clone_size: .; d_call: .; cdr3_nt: TGTGCCAGCAGCCCGAGACATTTGTCCTACAATGAGCAGTTCTTC; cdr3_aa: CASSPRHLSYNEQFF
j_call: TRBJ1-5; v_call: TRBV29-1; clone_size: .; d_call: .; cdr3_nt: TGCAGCGTTTCGACGGATATTAGCAATCAGCCCCAGCATTTT; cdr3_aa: CSVSTDISNQPQHF
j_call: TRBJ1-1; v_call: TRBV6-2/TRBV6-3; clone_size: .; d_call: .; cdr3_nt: TGTGCCAGCAGTTACGGGAGCCCCAGTACTGAAGCTTTCTTT; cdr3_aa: CASSYGSPSTEAFF
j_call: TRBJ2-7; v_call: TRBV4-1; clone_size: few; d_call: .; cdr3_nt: TGCGCCAGCAGCCATTGGGGATACTACGAGCAGTACTTC; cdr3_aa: CASSHWGYYEQYF
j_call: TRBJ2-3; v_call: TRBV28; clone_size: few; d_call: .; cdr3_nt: TGTGCCAGCAGTCCCTTTATCCCCTCCGGGGCAGATACGCAGTATTTT; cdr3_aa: CASSPFIPSGADTQYF
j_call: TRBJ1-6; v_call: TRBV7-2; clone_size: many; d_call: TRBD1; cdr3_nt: TGTGCCAGCAGCGCGGACAGGGTTTCACCCCTCCACTTT; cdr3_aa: CASSADRVSPLHF
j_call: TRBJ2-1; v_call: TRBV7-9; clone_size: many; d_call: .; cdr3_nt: TGTGCCAGCAGCTTAGCGGGAACGTACAATGAGCAGTTCTTC; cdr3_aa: CASSLAGTYNEQFF
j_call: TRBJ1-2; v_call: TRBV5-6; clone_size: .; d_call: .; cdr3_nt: TGTGCCAGCAGCTCTACGGATAACTATGGCTACACCTTC; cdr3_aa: CASSSTDNYGYTF
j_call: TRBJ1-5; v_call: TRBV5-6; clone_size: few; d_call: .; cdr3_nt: TGTGCCAGCAGCTTGCGAACACATAATCAGCCCCAGCATTTT; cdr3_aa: CASSLRTHNQPQHF
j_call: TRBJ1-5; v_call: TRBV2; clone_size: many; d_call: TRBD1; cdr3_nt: TGTGCCAGCCGGGACAGGGTCAATCAGCCCCAGCATTTT; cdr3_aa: CASRDRVNQPQHF
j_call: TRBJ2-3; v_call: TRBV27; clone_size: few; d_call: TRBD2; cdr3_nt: TGTGCCACCTACCTTTTCGGGCGGGCGGGGGGTAACCAACGCACAGATACGCAGTATTTT; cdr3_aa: CATYLFGRAGGNQRTDTQYF
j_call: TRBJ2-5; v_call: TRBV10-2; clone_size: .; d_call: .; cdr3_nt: TGCGCCAGCAGTGGGGCTCCTGGGGTCCAAGAGACCCAGTACTTC; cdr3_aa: CASSGAPGVQETQYF
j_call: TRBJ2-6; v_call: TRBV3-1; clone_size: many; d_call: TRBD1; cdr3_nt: TGTGCCAGCAGCCGGGACAGCTCTGGGGCCAACGTCCTGACTTTC; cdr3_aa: CASSRDSSGANVLTF
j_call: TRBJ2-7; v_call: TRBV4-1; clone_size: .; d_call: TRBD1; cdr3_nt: TGCGCCAGCAGCCAAGATTTGTTTGTCGGCAGGGGGCCTGGCGAGCAGTACTTC; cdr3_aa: CASSQDLFVGRGPGEQYF
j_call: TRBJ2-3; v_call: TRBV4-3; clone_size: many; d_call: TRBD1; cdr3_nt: TGCGCCAGCAGCCAAGAAAGAGCAGGGGGCTCTAGCACAGATACGCAGTATTTT; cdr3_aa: CASSQERAGGSSTDTQYF